The 12 T cell receptor beta chains below were found in one sample sequenced in a study of cytomegalovirus exposure and HLA in healthy donors. This PCR relied on a set of 60 Vbeta primers and 13 Jbeta primers. Assay: immunoSEQ multiplex PCR; the TCRdb copy retains only in-frame clones and omits some. The sample carries some 150,000 clones, roughly three quarters recorded once. The sequenced material came from PBMCs. The receptor set was obtained from a woman in her 40s in good health and CMV-seropositive.

CDR3 sequence reads: CASSFGTGVAARDTQYF. The CDR3 region has the DNA TGCGCCAGCAGCTTCGGGACAGGTGTGGCGGCACGAGATACGCAGTATTTT. The V and J genes are TRBV5-1 and TRBJ2-3, with TRBD1 matching over 8 bases. Germline loops: CDR1 SGHRS, CDR2 YFSETQ. The CDR3 is 17 amino acids. J was trimmed by 5 bases and V by 2 bases; bases with no gene match: 13.

V and J are TRBV19 and TRBJ2-7; TRBD1 agrees at 8 bases. Germline V gene sequence: CDR1 LNHDA, CDR2 SQIVND (reference sequence). Losses at the gene ends were 5 bases for V and 4 bases for J; bases not matched to a gene: 7. There are 14 residues in the CDR3. The DNA of the CDR3 is TGTGCCAGTAGTTCCCGGGACAGGCGGTACGAGCAGTACTTC. It codes for CASSSRDRRYEQYF.

V is TRBV9 and J is TRBJ2-1; 8 nucleotides agree with TRBD2. Trimming cost V 4 bases and J 3 bases; bases outside gene matches: 6. Per the germline V gene, CDR1 is SGDLS and CDR2 is YYNGEE. The CDR3 runs 15 residues. The CDR3 region has the DNA TGTGCCAGCAGCCAAGGTAGCGGGGTCTACAATGAGCAGTTCTTC. Translated: CASSQGSGVYNEQFF.

A note on this clone: Other DNA sequences in this sample translate to the same CDR3. This chain links TRBV7-9 with TRBJ2-2; D may be TRBD2 (6 bases). The germline CDR1 and CDR2 sequences are SEHNR and FQNEAQ (reference sequence). Trimming shortened V by 5 bases and J by 4 bases, and 14 bases separated the two germline ends. This CDR3 region has 15 residues. This CDR3 is CASSPTLGLTGELFF. The CDR3 DNA reads TGTGCCAGCAGCCCGACCCTGGGACTCACCGGGGAGCTGTTTTTT.

V is TRBV2 and J is TRBJ1-5; TRBD1 is a possible D gene (6 bases). Germline loops: CDR1 SNHLY, CDR2 FYNNEI. The CDR3 length is 13 residues. V was clipped by 6 bases and J by 7 bases, with 13 bases between them. The CDR3 DNA reads as TGTGCCAGCAGAGGGGGGGGGCAACAGCCCCAGCATTTT. Translation: CASRGGGQQPQHF.

J is TRBJ1-4 and V is TRBV6-1; 7 bases match TRBD1. In germline, CDR1 is MNHNS, CDR2 SASEGT. V was clipped by 0 bases and J by 5 bases; unmatched bases: 6. The CDR3 sequence is 16 residues long. Written as DNA, the CDR3 is TGTGCCAGCAGTGAAGCACAGGGGCTGGGGAATGAAAAACTGTTTTTT. Residues: CASSEAQGLGNEKLFF.

The chain joins TRBV25-1 to TRBJ1-5; a possible D gene is TRBD1 (6 bases). The CDR3 is 15 residues long. CDR1 is MGHDK, CDR2 SYGVNS, per germline. Trimming stripped 8 bases from V and 4 bases from J, with 18 bases between. The CDR3 loop reads CASQGPGAQNQPQHF. The DNA for the CDR3 is TGTGCCAGCCAAGGACCAGGGGCTCAGAATCAGCCCCAGCATTTT.

This chain connects TRBV9 to TRBJ1-2, with D hard to call. The CDR3 consists of 14 residues. From germline, CDR1 is SGDLS and CDR2 YYNGEE. V was cut by 0 bases and J by 14 bases, with 20 bases left in between. The CDR3 coding sequence is TGTGCCAGCAGCGTAGAACAAAACCTGTATTACGGGACCTTC. Residues: CASSVEQNLYYGTF. Supplemented by reference TRBV9 and TRBJ1-2, the full variable domain reads DSGVTQTPKHLITATGQRVTLRCSPRSGDLSVYWYQQSLDQGLQFLIQYYNGEERAKGNILERFSAQQFPDLHSELNLSSLELGDSALYFCASSVEQNLYYGTFGSGTRLTVV.

V usage is TRBV19 and J usage is TRBJ1-5, with 9 positions matching TRBD1. The CDR3 is made up of 14 amino acids. The germline V gene has CDR1 LNHDA and CDR2 SQIVND (reference sequence). The V segment lost 11 bases and the J segment 4 bases; nucleotides outside the gene matches: 9. DNA of the CDR3: TGTGCCTCAAACCGACAGGGGGGGAATCAGCCCCAGCATTTT. Its protein product is CASNRQGGNQPQHF.

This clone has more than one count but fewer than ten. This chain uses TRBV4-1 with TRBJ1-2; D remains unclear. The germline V gene has CDR1 MGHRA and CDR2 YSYEKL. V was cut by 4 bases and J by 7 bases, with 10 bases left in between. The CDR3 extends over 12 amino acids. In DNA, the CDR3 is TGCGCCAGCAGCCGCTTTGTCGGTGGCTACACCTTC. Translation gives CASSRFVGGYTF.

This chain connects TRBV2 to TRBJ2-1, with TRBD2 identical over 7 bases. This CDR3 is 15 amino acids long. V was clipped by 0 bases and J by 6 bases; unmatched bases: 5. Per germline, CDR1 SNHLY and CDR2 FYNNEI. The CDR3: CASSEASGAFNEQFF. In nucleotides, the CDR3 is TGTGCCAGCAGTGAAGCAAGCGGGGCCTTCAATGAGCAGTTCTTC. The variable domain in full, with the rest retrieved from reference TRBV2 and TRBJ2-1, is EPEVTQTPSHQVTQMGQEVILRCVPISNHLYFYWYRQILGQKVEFLVSFYNNEISEKSEIFDDQFSVERPDGSNFTLKIRSTKLEDSAMYFCASSEASGAFNEQFFGPGTRLTVL.

This clone occurred a few times. The gene calls are TRBV2 and TRBJ1-5, with a weak D call TRBD1 (5 bases). CDR1 and CDR2 (germline): SNHLY, FYNNEI. The CDR3 covers 15 residues. Trimming stripped 6 bases from V and 0 bases from J, with 12 bases between. In DNA, the CDR3 is TGTGCCAGCAGCCTTCAGGGTGGTAGCAATCAGCCCCAGCATTTT. Translation gives CASSLQGGSNQPQHF. The whole variable domain, remainder taken from reference TRBV2 and TRBJ1-5, is EPEVTQTPSHQVTQMGQEVILRCVPISNHLYFYWYRQILGQKVEFLVSFYNNEISEKSEIFDDQFSVERPDGSNFTLKIRSTKLEDSAMYFCASSLQGGSNQPQHFGDGTRLSIL.